The clone carrying this T cell receptor beta chain appeared a few times. This sample was taken from a study of blood T cells in healthy people across ages. Through a sample-barcoded 5' primer and a J-beta primer mix, a second PCR was run for about 6 to 11 cycles. TCRdb passed the 5' RACE reads through MiXCR, listing each CDR3 protein once. This table holds around 970,000 distinct CDR3 sequences, roughly 50% found once. Germline V gene lookup returns CDR1 SQVTM and CDR2 ANQGSEA. The CDR3 has 13 residues. V dropped 6 bases and J dropped 5 bases, with 14 bases sitting between them. The sequenced material came from blood. This clonotype was obtained from a woman aged 60 to 75 in good health. The chain joins TRBV29-1 to TRBJ2-1; maybe TRBD2 (5 bases). CDR3 residues: CSVQLAAHNEQFF. CDR3 nucleotides: TGCAGCGTCCAGCTAGCCGCACACAATGAGCAGTTCTTC.